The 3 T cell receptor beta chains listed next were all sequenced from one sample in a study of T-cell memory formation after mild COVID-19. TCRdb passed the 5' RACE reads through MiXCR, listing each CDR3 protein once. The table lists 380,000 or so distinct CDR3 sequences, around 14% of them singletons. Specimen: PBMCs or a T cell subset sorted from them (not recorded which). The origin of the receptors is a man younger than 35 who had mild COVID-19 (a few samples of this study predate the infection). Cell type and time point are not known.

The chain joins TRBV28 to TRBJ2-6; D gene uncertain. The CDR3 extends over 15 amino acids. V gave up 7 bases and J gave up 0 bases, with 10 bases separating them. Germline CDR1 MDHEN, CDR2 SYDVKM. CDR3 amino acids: CASTSPGSGANVLTF. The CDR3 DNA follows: TGTGCCAGCACTTCCCCGGGCTCTGGGGCCAACGTCCTGACTTTC.

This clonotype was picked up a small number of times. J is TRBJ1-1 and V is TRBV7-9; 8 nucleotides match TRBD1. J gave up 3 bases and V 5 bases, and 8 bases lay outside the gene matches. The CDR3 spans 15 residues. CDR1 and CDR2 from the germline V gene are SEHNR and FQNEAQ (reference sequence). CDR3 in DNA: TGTGCCAGCAGCACCCGACAGGGGCGAGACACTGAAGCTTTCTTT. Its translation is CASSTRQGRDTEAFF.

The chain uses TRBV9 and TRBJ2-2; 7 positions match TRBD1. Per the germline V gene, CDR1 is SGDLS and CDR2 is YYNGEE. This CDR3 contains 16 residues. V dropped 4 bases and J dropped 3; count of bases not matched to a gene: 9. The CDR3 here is CASSSKQGRDTGELFF. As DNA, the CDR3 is TGTGCCAGCAGCTCTAAACAGGGGCGGGACACCGGGGAGCTGTTTTTT.